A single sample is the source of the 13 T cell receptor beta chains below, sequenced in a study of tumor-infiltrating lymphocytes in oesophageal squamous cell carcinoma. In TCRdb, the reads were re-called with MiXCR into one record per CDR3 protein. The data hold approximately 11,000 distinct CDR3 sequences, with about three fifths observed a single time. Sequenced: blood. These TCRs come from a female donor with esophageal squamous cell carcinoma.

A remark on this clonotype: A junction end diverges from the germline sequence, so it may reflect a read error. CDR3 DNA sequence: TGTGCCGGCCCTGAGGGGGGTCCATTT. It is translated as CAGPEGGPF. This chain uses TRBV19 with TRBJ1-5, with D possibly TRBD1 on 6 matching bases. The CDR3 spans 9 residues. Germline V lookup: CDR1 LNHDA, CDR2 SQIVND (reference sequence). Filled out from reference TRBV19 and TRBJ1-5, the complete variable domain reads DGGITQSPKYLFRKEGQNVTLSCEQNLNHDAMYWYRQDPGQGLRLIYYSQIVNDFQKGDIAEGYSVSREKKESFPLTVTSAQKNPTAFYLCAGPEGGPFGDGTRLSIL.

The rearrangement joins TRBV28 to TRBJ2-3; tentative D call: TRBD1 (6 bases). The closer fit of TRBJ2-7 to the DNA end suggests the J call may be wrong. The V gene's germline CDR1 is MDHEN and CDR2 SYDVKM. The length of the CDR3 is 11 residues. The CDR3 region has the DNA TGTGCCAGCAAAGAGGGGGACGAGCAGTACTTC. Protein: CASKEGDEQYF.

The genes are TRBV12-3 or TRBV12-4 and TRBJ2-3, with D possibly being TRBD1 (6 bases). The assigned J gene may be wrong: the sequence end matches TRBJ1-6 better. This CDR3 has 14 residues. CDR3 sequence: CASRQGANNSPLHF. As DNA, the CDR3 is TGTGCCAGCAGACAGGGAGCTAATAATTCACCCCTCCACTTT.

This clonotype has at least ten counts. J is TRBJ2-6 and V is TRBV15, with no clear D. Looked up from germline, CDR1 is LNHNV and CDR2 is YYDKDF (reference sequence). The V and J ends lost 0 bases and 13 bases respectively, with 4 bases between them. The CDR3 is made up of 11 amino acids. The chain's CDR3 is CATSRDQVLTF. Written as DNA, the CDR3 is TGTGCCACCAGCAGAGATCAGGTCCTGACTTTC.

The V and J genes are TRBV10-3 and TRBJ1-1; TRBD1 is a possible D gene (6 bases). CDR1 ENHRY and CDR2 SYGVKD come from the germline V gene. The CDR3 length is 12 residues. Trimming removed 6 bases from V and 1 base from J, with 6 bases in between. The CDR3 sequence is CAIRTGNTEAFF. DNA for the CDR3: TGTGCCATCAGGACAGGGAACACTGAAGCTTTCTTT.

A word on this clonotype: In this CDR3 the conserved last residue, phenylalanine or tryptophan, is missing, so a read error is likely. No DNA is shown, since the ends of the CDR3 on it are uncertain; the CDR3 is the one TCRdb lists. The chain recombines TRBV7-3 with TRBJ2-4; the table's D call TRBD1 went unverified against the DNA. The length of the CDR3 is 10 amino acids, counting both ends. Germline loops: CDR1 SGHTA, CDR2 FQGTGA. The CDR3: CASSLMGQGP.

CDR3 region: CASSLRASAEAFF. CDR3 bases: TGTGCCAGCAGCTTACGAGCGTCAGCTGAAGCTTTCTTT. V gene TRBV7-3 combines with J gene TRBJ1-1; the D is unclear. The CDR3 is 13 residues long. V lost 2 bases and J 6 bases, leaving 10 bases between the germline ends. The germline CDR1 and CDR2 sequences are SGHTA and FQGTGA.

The DNA for the CDR3 is TGTGCCAGCAGTGAAGACAGGGGGACCTACGAGCAGTATTTT. Amino acid sequence: CASSEDRGTYEQYF. This chain connects TRBV6-1 to TRBJ2-3; the match to TRBD1 covers 8 bases. CDR1 and CDR2 from the germline V gene are MNHNS and SASEGT. This CDR3 has 14 amino acids. After removal of 1 base from V and 11 bases from J, the junction contained 8 bases not matched to a gene.

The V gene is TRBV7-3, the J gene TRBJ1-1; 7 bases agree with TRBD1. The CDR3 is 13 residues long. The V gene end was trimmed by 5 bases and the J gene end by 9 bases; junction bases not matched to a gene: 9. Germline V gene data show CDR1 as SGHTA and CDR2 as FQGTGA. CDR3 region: CASSPGQDSQAFF. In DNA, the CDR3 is TGTGCCAGCAGCCCCGGACAGGATAGTCAAGCTTTCTTT.

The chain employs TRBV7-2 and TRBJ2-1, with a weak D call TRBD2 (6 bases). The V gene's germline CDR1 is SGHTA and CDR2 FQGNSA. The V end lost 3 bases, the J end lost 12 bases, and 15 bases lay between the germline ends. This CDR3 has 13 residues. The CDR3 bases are TGTGCCAGCAGCTTGACTAGTGAGGCTGGGCAGTTCTTC. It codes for CASSLTSEAGQFF.

The CDR3 sequence: CASSDGHNEQFF. The CDR3 nucleotides read TGTGCCAGCAGCGACGGACACAATGAGCAGTTCTTC. This chain joins TRBV7-6 and TRBJ2-1, with no clear D. Germline V gene lookup returns CDR1 SGHVS and CDR2 FNYEAQ. V gave up 5 bases and J gave up 5 bases, with 7 bases separating them. The CDR3 totals 12 residues.

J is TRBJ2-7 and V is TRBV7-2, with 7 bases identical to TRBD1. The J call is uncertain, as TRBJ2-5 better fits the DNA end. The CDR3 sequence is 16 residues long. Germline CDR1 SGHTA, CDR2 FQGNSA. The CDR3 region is CASSAYRGGWQETQYF. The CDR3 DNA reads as TGTGCCAGCAGCGCGTACAGGGGCGGGTGGCAAGAGACCCAGTACTTC.

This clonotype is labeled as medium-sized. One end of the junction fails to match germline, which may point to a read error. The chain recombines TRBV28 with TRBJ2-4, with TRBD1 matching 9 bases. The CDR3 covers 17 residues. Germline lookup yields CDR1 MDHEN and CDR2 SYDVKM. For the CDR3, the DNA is TGTGCCAGCAGTTTCGAAGGACAGGGGAAGTATAATTCACCCCTCCACTTC. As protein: CASSFEGQGKYNSPLHF. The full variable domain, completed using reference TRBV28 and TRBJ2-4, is DVKVTQSSRYLVKRTGEKVFLECVQDMDHENMFWYRQDPGLGLRLIYFSYDVKMKEKGDIPEGYSVSREKKERFSLILESASTNQTSMYLCASSFEGQGKYNSPLHFGAGTRLSVL.